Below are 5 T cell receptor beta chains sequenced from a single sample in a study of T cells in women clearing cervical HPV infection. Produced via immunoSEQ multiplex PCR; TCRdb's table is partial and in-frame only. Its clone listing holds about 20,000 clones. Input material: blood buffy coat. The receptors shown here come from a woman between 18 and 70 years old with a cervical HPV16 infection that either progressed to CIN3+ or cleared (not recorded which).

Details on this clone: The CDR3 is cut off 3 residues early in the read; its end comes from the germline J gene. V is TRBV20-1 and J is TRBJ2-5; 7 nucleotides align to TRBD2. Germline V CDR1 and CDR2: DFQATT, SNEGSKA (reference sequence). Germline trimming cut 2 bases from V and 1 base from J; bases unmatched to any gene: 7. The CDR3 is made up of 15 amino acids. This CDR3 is CSARPFSGSQETQYF. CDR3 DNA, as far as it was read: TGCAGTGCTAGACCATTTAGCGGGTCCCAAGAGACC.

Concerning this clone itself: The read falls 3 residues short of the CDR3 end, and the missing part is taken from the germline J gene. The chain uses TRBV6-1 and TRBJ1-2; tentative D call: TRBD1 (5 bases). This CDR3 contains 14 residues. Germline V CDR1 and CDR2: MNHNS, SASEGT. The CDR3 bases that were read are TGTGCCAGCAGTGTACAGGAGGACACAGATACC. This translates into CASSVQEDTDT. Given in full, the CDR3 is CASSVQEDTDTYTF.

The CDR3 protein is CSVEDTDTYTF. The DNA read from the CDR3 is TGCAGCGTGGAGGACACAGATACC. The chain recombines TRBV29-1 with TRBJ1-2; TRBD1 might be the D (5 bases). The read falls 3 residues short of the CDR3 end, and the missing part is taken from the germline J gene. This CDR3 region has 11 residues. Per germline, CDR1 SQVTM and CDR2 ANQGSEA.

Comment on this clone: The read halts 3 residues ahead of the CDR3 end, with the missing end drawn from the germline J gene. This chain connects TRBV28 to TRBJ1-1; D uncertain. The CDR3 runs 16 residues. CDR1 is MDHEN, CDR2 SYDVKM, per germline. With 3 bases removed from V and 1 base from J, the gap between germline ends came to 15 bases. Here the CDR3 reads CASSFPGRVWNTEAFF. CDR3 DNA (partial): TGTGCCAGCAGTTTTCCCGGAAGGGTATGGAACACTGAA.

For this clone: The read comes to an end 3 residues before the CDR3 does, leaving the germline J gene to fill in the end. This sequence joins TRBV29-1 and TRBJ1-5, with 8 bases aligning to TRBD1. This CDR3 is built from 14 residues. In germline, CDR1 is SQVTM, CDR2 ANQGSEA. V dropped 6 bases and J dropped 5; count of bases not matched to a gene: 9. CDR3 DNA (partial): TGCAGCGTCGCCTTTGGACAGGGCGATCAGCCC. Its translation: CSVAFGQGDQP. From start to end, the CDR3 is CSVAFGQGDQPQHF.